Each of the 3 T cell receptor beta chains below was sequenced from the same sample in a study of shared clonotypes between healthy human individuals. Measured with immunoSEQ multiplex PCR; TCRdb has only the in-frame clones, and not every one. The repertoire holds about 980,000 clones, 76% seen once, with around 1.4% in the top ten. Input material: memory CD4+ T cells sorted from blood. As to subset: CD45RA-negative fraction. These receptors were collected from a man aged 18 to 35 in good health.

Concerning this clone itself: At the DNA level, this CDR3 is encoded by other sequences in the same sample as well. The chain couples TRBV30 to TRBJ2-1; TRBD2 matches 7 bases. J was trimmed by 3 bases and V by 5 bases; bases with no gene match: 1. Germline CDR1 GTSNPN, CDR2 SVGIG (reference sequence). This CDR3 has 12 amino acids. The chain's CDR3 is CAWRGSYNEQFF. As DNA, the CDR3 is TGTGCCTGGCGCGGGAGCTACAATGAGCAGTTCTTC. The entire variable domain, with the rest obtained from reference TRBV30 and TRBJ2-1, is as follows: SQTIHQWPATLVQPVGSPLSLECTVEGTSNPNLYWYRQAAGRGLQLLFYSVGIGQISSEVPQNLSASRPQDRQFILSSKKLLLSDSGFYLCAWRGSYNEQFFGPGTRLTVL.

The V call is TRBV28, the J call TRBJ2-7; tentatively, D is TRBD1 or TRBD2 (6 bases each). This CDR3 is 15 amino acids long. Germline V gives CDR1 MDHEN, CDR2 SYDVKM. V lost 3 bases to trimming and J lost 7 bases, with 19 bases between them. The CDR3 protein is CASSFSTGGPSEQYF. CDR3 coding DNA: TGTGCCAGCAGTTTCTCCACCGGGGGCCCCTCGGAGCAGTACTTC.

This clone has just one count. V and J are TRBV14 and TRBJ1-1, with a tentative D call TRBD1 (5 bases). The germline CDR1 and CDR2 sequences are SGHDN and FVKESK. This CDR3 contains 13 residues. The germline V and J ends were trimmed by 7 bases and 0 bases, with 9 bases remaining between them. CDR3 residues: CASKWGMNTEAFF. The CDR3 bases are TGTGCCAGCAAATGGGGGATGAACACTGAAGCTTTCTTT.